This is a list of T cell receptor beta chains from one sample in a study of blood T cell repertoires in COVID-19. Clones were sequenced by immunoSEQ multiplex PCR, and TCRdb holds only the in-frame ones, with some missing. The sample carries about 73,000 clones, around four fifths recorded once. Sample: peripheral blood. Receptors originate from an elderly man with active or convalescent COVID-19. CDR3s include the opening cysteine and the closing phenylalanine or tryptophan. The order of the fields is clone size, J gene, D gene, V gene, CDR3 protein, CDR3 DNA. D genes are given only for firm matches. The size entry is marked missing in some rows and otherwise reads once, few, many or a size class.

clone_size: once
j_call: TRBJ2-3
d_call: .
v_call: TRBV7-6
cdr3_aa: CASSSHRRRTDTQYF
cdr3_nt: TGTGCCAGCAGCTCCCACAGGAGACGCACAGATACGCAGTATTTT

clone_size: .
j_call: TRBJ1-6
d_call: .
v_call: TRBV18
cdr3_aa: CASSPRPAVASPLHF
cdr3_nt: TGTGCCAGCTCACCGCGGCCAGCTGTTGCTTCACCCCTCCACTTT

clone_size: .
j_call: TRBJ1-6
d_call: .
v_call: TRBV27
cdr3_aa: CASSFGRGSYNSPLHF
cdr3_nt: TGTGCCAGCAGTTTTGGGCGGGGGTCCTATAATTCACCCCTCCACTTT

clone_size: .
j_call: TRBJ1-6
d_call: .
v_call: TRBV6-2/TRBV6-3
cdr3_aa: CASSGGVRGNSPLHF
cdr3_nt: TGTGCCAGCAGTGGGGGGGTTCGCGGTAATTCACCCCTCCACTTT

clone_size: .
j_call: TRBJ1-1
d_call: .
v_call: TRBV7-8
cdr3_aa: CASSLQTVNTEAFF
cdr3_nt: TGTGCCAGCAGCTTACAAACAGTGAACACTGAAGCTTTCTTT

clone_size: .
j_call: TRBJ2-7
d_call: .
v_call: TRBV6-5
cdr3_aa: CASTHTPYEQYF
cdr3_nt: TGTGCCAGCACCCACACCCCCTACGAGCAGTACTTC

clone_size: once
j_call: TRBJ2-1
d_call: .
v_call: TRBV20-1
cdr3_aa: CSASITNQFRNEQFF
cdr3_nt: TGCAGTGCTAGTATCACTAACCAATTTAGGAATGAGCAGTTCTTC

clone_size: .
j_call: TRBJ2-2
d_call: TRBD1
v_call: TRBV27
cdr3_aa: CASSLSRGPGELFF
cdr3_nt: TGTGCCAGCAGTTTATCAAGGGGGCCCGGGGAGCTGTTTTTT

clone_size: .
j_call: TRBJ2-4
d_call: TRBD1
v_call: TRBV15
cdr3_aa: CATSSIQGAQNIQYF
cdr3_nt: TGTGCCACCAGCAGTATACAGGGGGCCCAAAACATTCAGTACTTC

clone_size: .
j_call: TRBJ2-2
d_call: TRBD1
v_call: TRBV28
cdr3_aa: CASSSDRTGELFF
cdr3_nt: TGTGCCAGCTCCTCGGACAGGACCGGGGAGCTGTTTTTT

clone_size: .
j_call: TRBJ1-6
d_call: TRBD1
v_call: TRBV6-5
cdr3_aa: CASSYSRQGDSPLHF
cdr3_nt: TGTGCCAGCAGTTACTCGAGACAGGGAGATTCACCCCTCCACTTT

clone_size: .
j_call: TRBJ1-1
d_call: TRBD1
v_call: TRBV19
cdr3_aa: CASRGTPAEAFF
cdr3_nt: TGTGCCAGCAGGGGGACCCCAGCTGAAGCTTTCTTT

clone_size: .
j_call: TRBJ2-1
d_call: TRBD2
v_call: TRBV19
cdr3_aa: CASSRSSGTRSYNEQFF
cdr3_nt: TGTGCCAGTAGTAGAAGCTCCGGGACTAGAAGTTACAATGAGCAGTTCTTC

clone_size: .
j_call: TRBJ1-5
d_call: .
v_call: TRBV19
cdr3_aa: CASSILGRTDNQPQHF
cdr3_nt: TGTGCCAGTAGTATCCTGGGTCGGACAGATAATCAGCCCCAGCATTTT

clone_size: .
j_call: TRBJ2-5
d_call: .
v_call: TRBV6-1
cdr3_aa: CASSEGFLKTQYF
cdr3_nt: TGTGCCAGCAGTGAAGGGTTTCTAAAGACCCAGTACTTC

clone_size: .
j_call: TRBJ1-3
d_call: TRBD1
v_call: TRBV4-1
cdr3_aa: CASSKSTGGTIYF
cdr3_nt: TGCGCCAGCAGCAAATCGACAGGGGGCACCATATATTTT

clone_size: .
j_call: TRBJ2-1
d_call: TRBD2
v_call: TRBV4-1
cdr3_aa: CASRLGLAGNEQFF
cdr3_nt: TGCGCCAGCAGACTTGGACTAGCGGGCAATGAGCAGTTCTTC

clone_size: .
j_call: TRBJ1-1
d_call: TRBD1
v_call: TRBV19
cdr3_aa: CASSMRTGGVTGAAFF
cdr3_nt: TGTGCCAGTAGTATGAGGACAGGGGGCGTAACAGGAGCAGCTTTCTTT

clone_size: .
j_call: TRBJ2-5
d_call: TRBD2
v_call: TRBV6-5
cdr3_aa: CASTKAGGETQYF
cdr3_nt: TGTGCCAGCACCAAGGCCGGGGGGGAGACCCAGTACTTC

clone_size: once
j_call: TRBJ2-3
d_call: .
v_call: TRBV25-1
cdr3_aa: CATAPRGGYSTDTQYF
cdr3_nt: TGTGCGACAGCCCCGCGAGGCGGATATAGCACAGATACGCAGTATTTT

clone_size: .
j_call: TRBJ2-7
d_call: TRBD2
v_call: TRBV5-1
cdr3_aa: CASSFGGGSYEQYF
cdr3_nt: TGCGCCAGCAGCTTCGGCGGGGGGTCCTACGAGCAGTACTTC

clone_size: .
j_call: TRBJ1-6
d_call: .
v_call: TRBV7-2
cdr3_aa: CASSSPARRGGSPLHF
cdr3_nt: TGTGCCAGCAGCTCACCCGCGCGGAGGGGTGGCTCACCCCTCCACTTT

clone_size: .
j_call: TRBJ1-4
d_call: .
v_call: TRBV28
cdr3_aa: CASRLQGLEKLFF
cdr3_nt: TGTGCCAGCAGGCTACAGGGTCTGGAAAAACTGTTTTTT

clone_size: .
j_call: TRBJ2-7
d_call: TRBD1
v_call: TRBV5-4
cdr3_aa: CASSITGAYEQYF
cdr3_nt: TGTGCCAGCAGCATTACAGGGGCCTACGAGCAGTACTTC

clone_size: .
j_call: TRBJ2-3
d_call: .
v_call: TRBV5-4
cdr3_aa: CASSFFGGSDTQYF
cdr3_nt: TGTGCCAGCAGCTTCTTTGGGGGCTCAGATACGCAGTATTTT

clone_size: .
j_call: TRBJ2-7
d_call: .
v_call: TRBV30
cdr3_aa: CAWSVGLIYEQYF
cdr3_nt: TGTGCCTGGAGTGTAGGACTGATCTACGAGCAGTACTTC

clone_size: .
j_call: TRBJ1-2
d_call: TRBD1
v_call: TRBV7-2
cdr3_aa: CASSDDRGRDGYTF
cdr3_nt: TGTGCCAGCAGCGATGACAGGGGGCGCGATGGCTACACCTTC

clone_size: .
j_call: TRBJ2-1
d_call: TRBD2
v_call: TRBV5-3
cdr3_aa: CARRTGTSGLYEQFF
cdr3_nt: TGTGCCAGAAGGACCGGGACTAGCGGGCTCTATGAGCAGTTCTTC

clone_size: few
j_call: TRBJ1-2
d_call: .
v_call: TRBV4-1
cdr3_aa: CASSQDKGVGYGYTF
cdr3_nt: TGCGCCAGCAGCCAAGATAAAGGGGTAGGCTATGGCTACACCTTC

clone_size: .
j_call: TRBJ2-1
d_call: TRBD1
v_call: TRBV3-1/TRBV3-2
cdr3_aa: CASSRRQGHYNEQFF
cdr3_nt: TGTGCCAGCAGCAGACGACAGGGGCACTACAATGAGCAGTTCTTC

clone_size: .
j_call: TRBJ2-7
d_call: .
v_call: TRBV10-3
cdr3_aa: CAISPGHEPHEQYF
cdr3_nt: TGTGCCATCAGCCCGGGACATGAACCCCACGAGCAGTACTTC

clone_size: .
j_call: TRBJ2-7
d_call: TRBD2
v_call: TRBV12-3/TRBV12-4
cdr3_aa: CASSLGGEQYF
cdr3_nt: TGTGCCAGCAGTTTGGGAGGGGAGCAGTACTTC